The subject of this entry is one TCR beta chain. This sample stems from a study of blood T cells in healthy people across ages. There were healthy Caucasian individuals from Russia, aged roughly 6 to 90, serving as donors. Germline V gene lookup returns CDR1 SGHRS and CDR2 YFSETQ. The CDR3 runs 14 residues. It was with a sample-barcoded 5' primer and a J-beta primer mix that a second PCR of about 6 to 11 cycles was run. TCRdb itself ran the 5' RACE reads through MiXCR, one entry per CDR3 protein. The sample carries approximately 1.5 million distinct CDR3 sequences, 40% to 45% recorded once. The sample consisted of blood. The receptor's source is a woman between 18 and 30 years old in good health. The rearrangement uses TRBV5-1 and TRBJ2-7, with no clear D. The DNA end is a closer match to TRBJ2-5, so the J assignment may be wrong. CDR3 bases: TGCGCCAGCAGCTCGGTTGAGTATGGGGAGACCCAGTACTTC. Amino acid sequence: CASSSVEYGETQYF.